The 10 T cell receptor beta chains below come from one sample, sequenced in a study of cytotoxic CD8 clonotypes in ibrutinib-treated CLL. Profiling relied on immunoSEQ multiplex PCR, and the TCRdb table lists in-frame clones only, not all of them. The sample records roughly 220,000 clones, more than 65% being singletons. This specimen was PBMCs, taken after 12 months of ibrutinib treatment. Source of these receptors: a human donor with chronic lymphocytic leukemia.

This clone came up a few times. CDR3 amino acids: CASSHGLAAEQYF. The DNA of the CDR3 is TGCGCCAGCAGCCATGGCCTAGCGGCCGAGCAGTACTTC. The chain uses TRBV4-1 and TRBJ2-7; TRBD2 agrees at 7 bases. V lost 3 bases to trimming and J lost 6 bases; unmatched junction nucleotides: 5. This CDR3 is built from 13 residues. Germline CDR1 is MGHRA and CDR2 is YSYEKL.

This sequence joins TRBV5-1 and TRBJ2-7, with a weak D call TRBD1 (5 bases). In germline, CDR1 is SGHRS, CDR2 YFSETQ. CDR3 length: 13 residues. V lost 0 bases, J lost 4 bases, and 8 bases lay in between. The CDR3: CASSLGGRYEQYF. In DNA form, the CDR3 reads TGCGCCAGCAGCTTGGGGGGCCGGTACGAGCAGTACTTC.

In this sample, this clone turned up a few times. The chain carries TRBV7-2 and TRBJ2-7; D is unresolved. The CDR3 sequence is 12 residues long. The ends were cut back, 0 bases at V and 8 bases at J, with 8 bases in the middle. Germline V gene sequence: CDR1 SGHTA, CDR2 FQGNSA. CDR3 residues: CASSLAGTQQYF. Written as DNA, the CDR3 is TGTGCCAGCAGCTTAGCGGGAACGCAGCAGTACTTC.

This chain connects TRBV28 to TRBJ2-2; D not resolved. The germline V gene has CDR1 MDHEN and CDR2 SYDVKM. With 6 bases removed from V and 5 bases from J, the gap between germline ends came to 13 bases. The CDR3 sequence is 14 residues long. CDR3 sequence: CASRSYRDTGELFF. The CDR3 DNA is TGTGCCAGCAGAAGTTATAGGGATACCGGGGAGCTGTTTTTT.

The chain has TRBV6-1 and TRBJ1-5, with 11 bases lining up with TRBD1. This CDR3 contains 15 residues. Looked up from germline, CDR1 is MNHNS and CDR2 is SASEGT. V lost 6 bases and J lost 6; bases outside the gene matches: 7. The CDR3 coding sequence is TGTGCCAGCAGGCACCCGGACAGGGGGCCTCAGCCCCAGCATTTT. Residues: CASRHPDRGPQPQHF.

J is TRBJ1-5 and V is TRBV28, with 9 bases that match TRBD1. Germline assignment: CDR1 MDHEN and CDR2 SYDVKM. The V gene end was trimmed by 4 bases and the J gene end by 3 bases; junction bases not matched to a gene: 7. The length of the CDR3 is 16 residues. The CDR3 DNA is TGTGCCAGCAGTTCGGACGGGACAGGGAACAATCAGCCCCAGCATTTT. Translated: CASSSDGTGNNQPQHF.

The CDR3 DNA reads TGTGCCTGGAGTTCGGTTACGGTGGGTCAGCCCCAGCATTTT. Translated: CAWSSVTVGQPQHF. The rearrangement joins TRBV30 to TRBJ1-5; D is unclear. V gave up 2 bases and J gave up 6 bases, with 14 bases separating them. Germline V gives CDR1 GTSNPN, CDR2 SVGIG (reference sequence). The CDR3 loop spans 14 amino acids.

The V gene is TRBV27, the J gene TRBJ1-5; D may be TRBD1 (6 bases). CDR1 and CDR2 from the germline V gene are MNHEY and SMNVEV (reference sequence). The CDR3 is 16 amino acids. Trimming stripped 5 bases from V and 6 bases from J, with 20 bases between. CDR3 protein: CASSGGSGGGGQPQHF. In DNA form, the CDR3 reads TGTGCCAGCAGTGGGGGCAGTGGAGGAGGTGGTCAGCCCCAGCATTTT.

The chain employs TRBV6-4 and TRBJ2-3; D possibly matches TRBD1 or TRBD2 (5 bases each). V dropped 9 bases and J dropped 0 bases, with 13 bases sitting between them. The CDR3 runs 14 residues. Germline CDR1 reads MRHNA; CDR2 reads SNTAGT. The CDR3 DNA sequence: TGTGCCAGTTCCGGGACGTTTAGCACAGATACGCAGTATTTT. Protein product: CASSGTFSTDTQYF.

The rearrangement joins TRBV28 to TRBJ2-5, with D possibly being TRBD2 (5 bases). This CDR3 has 16 amino acids. Germline values: CDR1 MDHEN, CDR2 SYDVKM. V lost 5 bases, J lost 3 bases, and 19 bases lay in between. CDR3 sequence: CASSPELRAGKETQYF. CDR3 nucleotide sequence: TGTGCCAGCAGTCCCGAGCTCCGAGCCGGGAAAGAGACCCAGTACTTC.